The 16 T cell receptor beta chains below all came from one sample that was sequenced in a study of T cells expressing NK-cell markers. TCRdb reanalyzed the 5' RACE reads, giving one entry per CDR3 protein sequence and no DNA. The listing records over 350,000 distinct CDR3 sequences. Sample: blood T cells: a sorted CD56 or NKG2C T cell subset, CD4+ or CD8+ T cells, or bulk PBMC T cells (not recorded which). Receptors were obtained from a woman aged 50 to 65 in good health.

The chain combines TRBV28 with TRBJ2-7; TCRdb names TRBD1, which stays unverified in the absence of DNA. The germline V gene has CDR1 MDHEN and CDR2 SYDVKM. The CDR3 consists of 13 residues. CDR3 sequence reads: CASKDRVPDEQYF.

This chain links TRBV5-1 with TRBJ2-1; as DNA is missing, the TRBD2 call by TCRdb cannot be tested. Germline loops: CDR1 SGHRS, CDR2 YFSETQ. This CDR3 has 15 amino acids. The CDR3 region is CASSSPGLAGGPGFF.

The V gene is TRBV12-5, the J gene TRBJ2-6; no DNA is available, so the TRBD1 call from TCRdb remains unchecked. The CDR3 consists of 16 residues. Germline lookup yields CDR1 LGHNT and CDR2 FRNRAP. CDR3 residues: CASGLLRGAGANVLTF.

CDR3 in amino acids: CASSPLGVQETQYF. This sequence joins TRBV2 and TRBJ2-5; the TCRdb D gene call, TRBD1, has no DNA to confirm it. The length of the CDR3 is 14 residues. Germline loops: CDR1 SNHLY, CDR2 FYNNEI. Full variable domain (remainder filled in from reference TRBV2 and TRBJ2-5): EPEVTQTPSHQVTQMGQEVILRCVPISNHLYFYWYRQILGQKVEFLVSFYNNEISEKSEIFDDQFSVERPDGSNFTLKIRSTKLEDSAMYFCASSPLGVQETQYFGPGTRLLVL.

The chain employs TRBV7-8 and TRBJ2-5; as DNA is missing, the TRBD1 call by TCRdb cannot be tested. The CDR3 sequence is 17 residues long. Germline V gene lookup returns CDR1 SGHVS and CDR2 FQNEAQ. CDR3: CASSLGTLHKVFETQYF.

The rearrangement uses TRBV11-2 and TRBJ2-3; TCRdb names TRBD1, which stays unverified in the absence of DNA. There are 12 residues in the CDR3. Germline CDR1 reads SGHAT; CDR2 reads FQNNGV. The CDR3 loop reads CASSPPGQSQYF.

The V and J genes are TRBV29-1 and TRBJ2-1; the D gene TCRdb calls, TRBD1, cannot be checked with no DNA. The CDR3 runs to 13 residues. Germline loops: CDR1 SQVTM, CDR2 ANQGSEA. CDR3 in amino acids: CSVRGQATMKQFF.

The CDR3 sequence is CASSSYSSGLLQFF. The chain links TRBV7-9 to TRBJ2-1; TCRdb proposes TRBD2, but this gene call is untestable without DNA. The CDR3 covers 14 residues. The V gene's germline CDR1 is SEHNR and CDR2 FQNEAQ (reference sequence).

This CDR3 reads CASSPAGQGNEQFF. The chain recombines TRBV18 with TRBJ2-1; as DNA is missing, the TRBD2 call by TCRdb cannot be tested. CDR1 is KGHSH and CDR2 is LQKENI in the germline V gene. The CDR3 loop spans 14 amino acids.

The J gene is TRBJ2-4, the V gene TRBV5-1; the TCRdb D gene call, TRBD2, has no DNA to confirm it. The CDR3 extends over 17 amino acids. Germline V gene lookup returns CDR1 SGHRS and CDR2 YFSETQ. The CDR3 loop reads CASSLVGLAGAKNIQYF.

CDR3 residues: CASSIPGRLGAGELFF. The rearrangement links TRBV7-9 to TRBJ2-2; the TRBD1 assignment by TCRdb is unverifiable without DNA. Germline V gives CDR1 SEHNR, CDR2 FQNEAQ (reference sequence). The CDR3 is made up of 16 amino acids.

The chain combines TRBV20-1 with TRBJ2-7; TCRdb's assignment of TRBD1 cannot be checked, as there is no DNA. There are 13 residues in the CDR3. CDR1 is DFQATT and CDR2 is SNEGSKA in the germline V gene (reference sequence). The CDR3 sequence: CSARGGGYYEQYF.

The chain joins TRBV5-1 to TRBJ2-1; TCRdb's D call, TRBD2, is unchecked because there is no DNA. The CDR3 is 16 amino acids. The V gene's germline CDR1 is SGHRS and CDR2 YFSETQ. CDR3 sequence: CASSLGLAGPGDEQFF.

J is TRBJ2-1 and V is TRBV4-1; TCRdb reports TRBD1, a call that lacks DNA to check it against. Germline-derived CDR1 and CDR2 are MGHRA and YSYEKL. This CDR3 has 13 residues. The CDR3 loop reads CASSQVRGAEQFF.

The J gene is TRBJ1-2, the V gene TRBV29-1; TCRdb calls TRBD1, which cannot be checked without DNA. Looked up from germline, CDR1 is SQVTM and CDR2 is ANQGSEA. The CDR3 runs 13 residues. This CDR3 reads CSGGDSFNYGYTF.

The CDR3 protein is CASSGITGGAGETQYF. The chain recombines TRBV9 with TRBJ2-5; TCRdb outputs TRBD2, but without DNA this stays unchecked. This CDR3 spans 16 amino acids. Germline V gene data show CDR1 as SGDLS and CDR2 as YYNGEE.